Each of the 24 T cell receptor beta chains below was sequenced from the same sample in a study of blood T cell repertoires in COVID-19. Repertoires were generated with immunoSEQ multiplex PCR, while TCRdb's copy carries only in-frame clones and drops some. The table shows around 260,000 clones, with about 90% occurring only once. The sample was peripheral blood. Source of these receptors: a woman between 70 and 85 years old with COVID-19, enrolled during active disease.

This clone occurred many times. The chain joins TRBV2 to TRBJ1-5; unclear D gene. The V end lost 6 bases, the J end lost 0 bases, and 12 bases lay between the germline ends. The CDR3 sequence is 15 residues long. CDR1 is SNHLY, CDR2 FYNNEI, per germline. CDR3: CASSLWTDSNQPQHF. In DNA form, the CDR3 reads TGTGCCAGCAGCCTTTGGACTGATAGCAATCAGCCCCAGCATTTT.

The chain couples TRBV5-1 to TRBJ2-2; weak D call: TRBD2 (6 bases). Germline loops: CDR1 SGHRS, CDR2 YFSETQ. V shed 0 bases and J shed 1 base, with 10 bases lying between them. The CDR3 runs to 16 residues. The DNA of the CDR3 is TGCGCCAGCAGCTTGGCCGTGCGGGGGAACACCGGGGAGCTGTTTTTT. This encodes CASSLAVRGNTGELFF.

V is TRBV18 and J is TRBJ1-6; D is unclear. Trimming took off 2 bases at V and 6 bases at J, with 17 bases between the two ends. The CDR3 has 17 amino acids. CDR1 is KGHSH, CDR2 LQKENI, per germline. CDR3 coding DNA: TGTGCCAGCTCACCAGTCAAAGGGATAGAGGGTAATTCACCCCTCCACTTT. Its translation: CASSPVKGIEGNSPLHF.

This rearrangement joins TRBV9 to TRBJ2-3, with 8 positions matching TRBD2. The J segment lost 6 bases and the V segment lost 3 bases, leaving 15 bases of the junction unmatched. CDR1 is SGDLS and CDR2 is YYNGEE in the germline V gene. The CDR3 consists of 17 residues. In DNA, the CDR3 is TGTGCCAGCAGCGCAGCATTGGGGCGGGAGGAGGATGATACGCAGTATTTT. Its protein is CASSAALGREEDDTQYF.

This rearrangement joins TRBV28 to TRBJ2-1; possible D gene TRBD2, 6 bases. The CDR3 spans 16 residues. Trimming took off 1 base at V and 8 bases at J, with 18 bases between the two ends. CDR1 and CDR2 (germline): MDHEN, SYDVKM. The CDR3: CASSLFIQGGSDEQFF. CDR3 DNA sequence: TGTGCCAGCAGTTTATTCATTCAGGGAGGATCCGATGAGCAGTTCTTC.

The V call is TRBV30, the J call TRBJ2-3; no clear D. Germline lookup yields CDR1 GTSNPN and CDR2 SVGIG (reference sequence). The CDR3 spans 14 residues. The ends were cut back, 4 bases at V and 1 base at J, with 12 bases in the middle. CDR3 sequence (DNA): TGTGCCTGGACGCTAGTGGATGGCACAGATACGCAGTATTTT. It translates to CAWTLVDGTDTQYF.

This sequence joins TRBV6-5 and TRBJ2-7; 7 nucleotides agree with TRBD1. The V and J ends lost 10 bases and 2 bases, in that order; junction bases with no gene match: 2. The length of the CDR3 is 11 residues. Looked up from germline, CDR1 is MNHEY and CDR2 is SVGAGI. In DNA, the CDR3 is TGTGCCATAGGGACAGCCTACGAGCAGTACTTC. It encodes CAIGTAYEQYF.

V is TRBV5-1 and J is TRBJ2-1, with unresolved D. The CDR3 spans 14 residues. V was clipped by 2 bases and J by 5 bases, with 11 bases between them. CDR1 is SGHRS and CDR2 is YFSETQ in the germline V gene. The CDR3 loop reads CASSFNPTDNEQFF. The CDR3 coding sequence is TGCGCCAGCAGCTTTAACCCTACCGACAATGAGCAGTTCTTC.

Worth noting for this clone: A junction end diverges from the germline sequence, so it may reflect a read error. The V call is TRBV5-5, the J call TRBJ2-7; TRBD1 agrees at 11 bases. Germline-derived CDR1 and CDR2 are SGHKS and YYEKEE (reference sequence). This CDR3 spans 15 amino acids. The CDR3 loop reads CASSLGGQGVYEQYF. The CDR3 region has the DNA TGTGCCAGCAGTTTGGGGGGACAGGGGGTCTACGAGCAGTACTTC.

V is TRBV3-1 (or the pseudogene TRBV3-2) and J is TRBJ2-5; no reliable D call. The germline CDR1 and CDR2 sequences are LGHDT and YNNKEL (reference sequence). Trimming took 1 base from V and 3 from J, leaving 9 bases between them. The CDR3 is made up of 14 amino acids. The chain's CDR3 is CASSQVHSKETQYF. CDR3 sequence (DNA): TGTGCCAGCAGCCAAGTCCACTCGAAAGAGACCCAGTACTTC.

The chain carries TRBV10-3 and TRBJ2-2; 8 bases fit TRBD1. The J segment lost 1 base and the V segment lost 6 bases, leaving 4 bases of the junction unmatched. Germline V gene sequence: CDR1 ENHRY, CDR2 SYGVKD. The CDR3 is 15 residues long. CDR3 region: CAIRPGQGNTGELFF. CDR3 DNA sequence: TGTGCCATCAGGCCCGGACAGGGGAACACCGGGGAGCTGTTTTTT.

This clone was counted between two and nine times. A junction boundary mismatches the germline segment, possibly from a read error. J is TRBJ1-2 and V is TRBV6-5; 8 bases line up with TRBD1. Germline values: CDR1 MNHEY, CDR2 SVGAGI. The CDR3 contains 12 residues. The CDR3 reads CITTGGDYGYTF. CDR3 sequence (DNA): TGCATCACAACAGGGGGGGACTATGGCTACACCTTC.

V usage is TRBV4-1 and J usage is TRBJ2-7, with D unresolved. The CDR3 extends over 14 amino acids. Germline CDR1 is MGHRA and CDR2 is YSYEKL. Trimming left V 1 base short and J 1 base short, with 8 bases between. In DNA form, the CDR3 reads TGCGCCAGCAGCCAAGTATCCGTGTCCTACGAGCAGTACTTC. Its translation is CASSQVSVSYEQYF.

The chain has TRBV30 and TRBJ2-3; 10 bases are shared with TRBD2. Looked up from germline, CDR1 is GTSNPN and CDR2 is SVGIG (reference sequence). The trim removed 3 bases at V and 6 bases at J, leaving 15 bases unmatched. The CDR3 loop spans 17 amino acids. In DNA form, the CDR3 reads TGTGCCTGGAGGACTAAGCGGGAGGGGAATTTCGCGGATACGCAGTATTTT. Translating gives CAWRTKREGNFADTQYF.

The rearrangement links TRBV11-2 to TRBJ2-7; D might be TRBD2 (6 bases). Germline V gives CDR1 SGHAT, CDR2 FQNNGV. V dropped 3 bases and J dropped 3 bases, with 12 bases sitting between them. There are 14 residues in the CDR3. The DNA for the CDR3 is TGTGCCAGCAGCTTTTCGGAGGGGCACTACGAGCAGTACTTC. Protein product: CASSFSEGHYEQYF.

This clone appeared a few times. The gene calls are TRBV5-6 and TRBJ1-1; weak D call: TRBD1 (5 bases). Trimming left V 2 bases short and J 3 bases short, with 11 bases between. Per germline, CDR1 SGHDT and CDR2 YYEEEE. The CDR3 extends over 14 amino acids. The CDR3 DNA follows: TGTGCCAGCAGCTTCATGGGAGGGGACACTGAAGCTTTCTTT. Amino acid sequence: CASSFMGGDTEAFF.

CDR3 region: CASTSHRDSTDTQYF. The CDR3 DNA reads as TGTGCCAGCACCTCCCACAGGGATAGCACAGATACGCAGTATTTT. V is TRBV4-2 and J is TRBJ2-3, with a weak D call TRBD1 (6 bases). Trimming stripped 7 bases from V and 0 bases from J, with 14 bases between. Germline-derived CDR1 and CDR2 are LGHNA and YNFKEQ. This CDR3 comprises 15 residues.

The sample holds a few counts of this clone. The V gene is TRBV6-2 or TRBV6-3, the J gene TRBJ1-5, with 7 bases fitting TRBD1. The V gene end was trimmed by 6 bases and the J gene end by 5 bases; junction bases not matched to a gene: 7. The CDR3 covers 14 residues. Germline V gene sequence: CDR1 MNHEY, CDR2 SVGEGT. CDR3 nucleotides: TGTGCCAGCAGCCCGATAGGGGGCGATCAGCCCCAGCATTTT. It is translated as CASSPIGGDQPQHF.

This chain uses TRBV9 with TRBJ2-7, with 7 nucleotides matching TRBD2. With V trimmed by 4 bases and J by 3 bases, 10 bases remained unmatched. There are 15 residues in the CDR3. CDR1 is SGDLS and CDR2 is YYNGEE in the germline V gene. The CDR3 coding sequence is TGTGCCAGCAGCCCAAGGGACTACCTAGACTACGAGCAGTACTTC. It translates to CASSPRDYLDYEQYF. The full variable domain, in which reference TRBV9 and TRBJ2-7 provide the parts outside the CDR3, is DSGVTQTPKHLITATGQRVTLRCSPRSGDLSVYWYQQSLDQGLQFLIQYYNGEERAKGNILERFSAQQFPDLHSELNLSSLELGDSALYFCASSPRDYLDYEQYFGPGTRLTVT.

V is TRBV29-1 and J is TRBJ2-7; the match to TRBD2 covers 10 bases. Trimming cost V 7 bases and J 1 base; bases outside gene matches: 4. CDR1 and CDR2 from the germline V gene are SQVTM and ANQGSEA. The CDR3 covers 13 residues. The CDR3 nucleotides read TGCAGCGCGTGGACTAGCGGATCCTACGAGCAGTACTTC. Residues: CSAWTSGSYEQYF.

This clone was counted only a few times. The chain carries TRBV12-5 and TRBJ2-4; D perhaps matches TRBD2 (6 bases). Trimming removed 7 bases at V and 1 base at J, with 11 bases between. The CDR3 runs to 14 residues. Per germline, CDR1 LGHNT and CDR2 FRNRAP. This CDR3 is CASVGGWAKNIQYF. The DNA of the CDR3 is TGTGCTAGTGTCGGAGGGTGGGCCAAAAACATTCAGTACTTC. The full variable domain, with the rest looked up from reference TRBV12-5 and TRBJ2-4, is DARVTQTPRHKVTEMGQEVTMRCQPILGHNTVFWYRQTMMQGLELLAYFRNRAPLDDSGMPKDRFSAEMPDATLATLKIQPSEPRDSAVYFCASVGGWAKNIQYFGAGTRLSVL.

The genes are TRBV20-1 and TRBJ1-1, with D perhaps TRBD1 (5 bases). The germline CDR1 and CDR2 sequences are DFQATT and SNEGSKA (reference sequence). The CDR3 runs 12 residues. Deletions cut 3 bases from V and 8 bases from J, with 13 bases between. This chain's CDR3 is CSASQRGGEAFF. In nucleotides, the CDR3 is TGCAGTGCTAGTCAAAGGGGTGGGGAAGCTTTCTTT.

Notes on this clone: The identical CDR3 is also encoded by other nucleotide sequences in the sample. This chain connects TRBV20-1 to TRBJ2-5; no definite D call. The CDR3 consists of 11 residues. The V gene lost 4 bases and the J gene lost 2 bases, with 5 bases spanning the gap. Germline-derived CDR1 and CDR2 are DFQATT and SNEGSKA (reference sequence). As DNA, the CDR3 is TGCAGTGCTAAGAGGCAAGAGACCCAGTACTTC. Protein product: CSAKRQETQYF.

Here the CDR3 reads CSVGGTSGAYEQYF. Written as DNA, the CDR3 is TGCAGCGTGGGCGGGACTAGCGGCGCCTACGAGCAGTACTTC. V is TRBV29-1 and J is TRBJ2-7; TRBD2 aligns across 11 bases. This CDR3 region has 14 residues. Losses at the gene ends were 6 bases for V and 2 bases for J; bases not matched to a gene: 6. CDR1 and CDR2 from the germline V gene are SQVTM and ANQGSEA.